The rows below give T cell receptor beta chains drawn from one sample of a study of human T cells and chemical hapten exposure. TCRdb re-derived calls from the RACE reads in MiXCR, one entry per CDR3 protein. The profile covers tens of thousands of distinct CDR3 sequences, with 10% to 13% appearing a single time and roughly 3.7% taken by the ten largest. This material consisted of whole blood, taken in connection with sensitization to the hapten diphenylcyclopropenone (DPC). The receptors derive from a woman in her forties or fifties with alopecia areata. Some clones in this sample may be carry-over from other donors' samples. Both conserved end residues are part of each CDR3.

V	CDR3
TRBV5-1	CASSGLAGATDEQFF
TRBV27	CASTPTPGNTEAFF
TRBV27	CASSRTGDRNTIYF
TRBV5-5	CASSGYKAGGDYGYTF
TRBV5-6	CASSLKGAPSYNEQFF
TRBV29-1	CSGGSGSTDTQYF
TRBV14	CASSPWSGHNEQYF
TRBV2	CASSVGQETQYF
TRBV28	CASSLRGAINSPLHF
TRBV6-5	CASSFSSSGAFFYEQYF
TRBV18	CASSLTGTREQYF
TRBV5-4	CASSSRQGAQETQYF
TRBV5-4	CASSPWGYNEQFF
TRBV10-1	CASSGGPIYEQYF
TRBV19	CASSLPPNEQFF
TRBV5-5	CASSSGTVTNSPLHF
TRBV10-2	CASSDPGFTNYGYTF
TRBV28	CASRGSGWNAEQFF
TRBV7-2	CASTLSAVPTDTQYF
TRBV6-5	CASRKQSGYEQYF
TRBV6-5	CASSYRIGETQYF
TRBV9	CASSVATGWGGSEQFF
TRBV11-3	CASSLKDTQYF
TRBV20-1	CSARRGTNSPLHF
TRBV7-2	CASSLDRGRREQYF
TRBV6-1	CASSGAGKYTEAFF
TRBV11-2	CASSSRTSGSHYEQYF
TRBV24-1	CATSDHLAGGKAGELFF
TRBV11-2	CASSPRLGQITYEQYF
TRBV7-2	CASSLGEGGYTF
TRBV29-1	CSVGQFEGYEQYF
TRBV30	CAWSRQGNQPQHF
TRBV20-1	CSARVGSETQYF
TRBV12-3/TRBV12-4	CANSFSNRDFGETQYF
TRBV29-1	CSVRTDSGANVLTF
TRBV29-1	CSVVGRGTGKNTQYF
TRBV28	CASLQSGRVNQPQYF
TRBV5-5	CASSTRQGEKLFF
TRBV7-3	CASSHGTGGNEQFF
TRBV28	CASSLKSAGGRREQYF
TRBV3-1	CASSQARAAFF